This TCR beta chain stems from a study of T cells in Graves' hyperthyroidism and ophthalmopathy. It was RNA transcripts that yielded the amplified TCR beta CDR3 regions. TCR CDR3 underwent first-round RT-PCR with the HTBI primer set. MiXCR, run by TCRdb on the multiplex PCR reads, gives a single entry per CDR3 protein. The repertoire holds hundreds of thousands of distinct CDR3 sequences, with 13% to 15% as singletons. This clonotype was recorded many times. The V gene's germline CDR1 is MDHEN and CDR2 SYDVKM. V was clipped by 5 bases and J by 10 bases, with 11 bases between them. The CDR3 runs 11 residues.

Sequencing used blood. The V call is TRBV28, the J call TRBJ2-5, with D hard to call. The sequence was collected from a woman aged 50 to 60 with Graves' ophthalmopathy. DNA of the CDR3: TGTGCCAGCAGTCCCCGTGATGACCAGTACTTC. As protein: CASSPRDDQYF.